This TCR beta chain was found in a study of T-cell memory formation after mild COVID-19. V lost 3 bases to trimming and J lost 2 bases, with 14 bases between them. The CDR3 runs 15 residues. This clonotype was seen only a few times. Using its own MiXCR run on the 5' RACE reads, TCRdb lists one record per CDR3 protein. The table has 400,000 to 500,000 distinct CDR3 sequences, around 20% seen once; the top ten hold roughly 8%. The sample was PBMCs or a T cell subset sorted from them (not recorded which). This sequence was found in an adult woman who had mild COVID-19 (a few samples of this study predate the infection). Cell type and time point are not known. This sequence joins TRBV12-3 or TRBV12-4 and TRBJ2-7, with D unclear. The CDR3 DNA sequence: TGTGCCAGCAGTTTGGACCTAGGGAATACCTACGAGCAGTACTTC. Translation gives CASSLDLGNTYEQYF.